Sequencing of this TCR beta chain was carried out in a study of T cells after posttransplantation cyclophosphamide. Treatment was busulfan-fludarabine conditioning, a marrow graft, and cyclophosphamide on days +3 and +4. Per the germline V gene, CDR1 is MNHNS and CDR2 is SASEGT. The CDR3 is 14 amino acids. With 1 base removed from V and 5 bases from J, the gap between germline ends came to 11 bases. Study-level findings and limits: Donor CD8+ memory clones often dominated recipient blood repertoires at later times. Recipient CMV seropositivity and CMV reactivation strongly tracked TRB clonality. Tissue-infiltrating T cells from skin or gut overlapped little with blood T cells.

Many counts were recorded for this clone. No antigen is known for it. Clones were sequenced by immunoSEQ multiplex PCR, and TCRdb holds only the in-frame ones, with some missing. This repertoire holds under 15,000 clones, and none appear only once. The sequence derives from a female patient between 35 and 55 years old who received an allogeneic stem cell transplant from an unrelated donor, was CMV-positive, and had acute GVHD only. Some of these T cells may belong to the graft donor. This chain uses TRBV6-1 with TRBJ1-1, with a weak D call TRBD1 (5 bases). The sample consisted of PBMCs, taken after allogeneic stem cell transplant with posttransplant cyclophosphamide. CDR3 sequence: CASSEVGRETEAFF. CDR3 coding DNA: TGTGCCAGCAGTGAAGTCGGCAGGGAAACTGAAGCTTTCTTT.